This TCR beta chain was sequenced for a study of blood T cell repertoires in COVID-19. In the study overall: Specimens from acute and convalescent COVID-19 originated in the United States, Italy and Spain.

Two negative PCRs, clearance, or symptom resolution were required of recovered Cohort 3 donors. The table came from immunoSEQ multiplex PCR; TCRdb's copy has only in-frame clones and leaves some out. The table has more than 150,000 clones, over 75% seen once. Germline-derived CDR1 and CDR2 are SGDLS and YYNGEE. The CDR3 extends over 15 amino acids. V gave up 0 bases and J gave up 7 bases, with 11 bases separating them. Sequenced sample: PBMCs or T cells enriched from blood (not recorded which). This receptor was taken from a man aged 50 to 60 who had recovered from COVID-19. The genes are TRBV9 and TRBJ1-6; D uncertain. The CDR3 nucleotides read TGTGCCAGCAGCGTAGACTTCGGTTGGAATTCACCCCTCCACTTT. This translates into CASSVDFGWNSPLHF.